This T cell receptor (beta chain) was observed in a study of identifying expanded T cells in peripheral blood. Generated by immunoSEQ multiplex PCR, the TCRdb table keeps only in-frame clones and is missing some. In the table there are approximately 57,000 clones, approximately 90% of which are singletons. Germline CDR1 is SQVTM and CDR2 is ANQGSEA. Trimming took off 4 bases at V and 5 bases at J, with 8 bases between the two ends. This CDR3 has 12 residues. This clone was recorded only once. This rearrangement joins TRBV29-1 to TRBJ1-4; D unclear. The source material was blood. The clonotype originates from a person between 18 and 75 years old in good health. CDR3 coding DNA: TGCAGCGTTGCGGCAGACAATGAAAAACTGTTTTTT. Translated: CSVAADNEKLFF. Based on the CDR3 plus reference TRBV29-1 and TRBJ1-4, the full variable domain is SAVISQKPSRDICQRGTSLTIQCQVDSQVTMMFWYRQQPGQSLTLIATANQGSEATYESGFVIDKFPISRPNLTFSTLTVSNMSPEDSSIYLCSVAADNEKLFFGSGTQLSVL.